The 18 T cell receptor beta chains below were found in one sample sequenced in a study of blood T cell repertoires in COVID-19 (dated by TCRdb to 2018 to 2021). To prepare the library, the immunoSEQ multiplex PCR assay was applied. What TCRdb holds here is the immuneACCESS table cut down to in-frame rearrangements. Part of the clones is not present; checked against another copy, under half of the missing clones reflect an unresolved V gene, and the others are unexplained. This sample is represented by around 260,000 clones; roughly 80% of them were singletons. The ten largest clones capture 8% to 9.5% of the sample. The sequenced sample was peripheral blood. The receptors were gathered from a woman between 45 and 60 years old who had recovered from COVID-19.

The chain joins TRBV6-6 to TRBJ1-2; 10 bases are a match to TRBD1. The germline V gene encodes CDR1 MNHNY and CDR2 SVGAGI (reference sequence). V lost 4 bases and J lost 7; bases outside the gene matches: 6. The CDR3 contains 14 residues. The CDR3 DNA reads as TGTGCCAGCAGTTCACCGACAGGGGGCTTTGGCTACACCTTC. Translated, it gives CASSSPTGGFGYTF.

The chain combines TRBV9 with TRBJ1-4; the match to TRBD1 covers 9 bases. Germline assignment: CDR1 SGDLS and CDR2 YYNGEE. Trimming at V came to 2 bases and at J to 8 bases, leaving 7 bases not matched to a gene. This CDR3 region has 15 residues. The CDR3 region has the DNA TGTGCCAGCAGCGTTGCCGGGACAGGGTGGGAAAAACTGTTTTTT. Its protein product is CASSVAGTGWEKLFF.

This clone was recorded only once. The rearrangement uses TRBV6-6 and TRBJ2-7; 9 bases fit TRBD1. V shed 0 bases, J shed 1 base, and the junction held 1 base outside the gene matches. The CDR3 has 15 residues. CDR1 and CDR2 (germline): MNHNY, SVGAGI (reference sequence). CDR3 DNA sequence: TGTGCCAGCAGTTACTCGACAGGGGGGTCCTACGAGCAGTACTTC. Protein sequence: CASSYSTGGSYEQYF.

The chain employs TRBV4-1 and TRBJ1-2; possibly TRBD1 for D (5 bases). CDR1 and CDR2 from the germline V gene are MGHRA and YSYEKL. This CDR3 spans 16 amino acids. V was clipped by 8 bases and J by 1 base, with 20 bases between them. In DNA form, the CDR3 reads TGCGCCAGCGCCCGAGGTCAGGGTGGGCTTAACTATGGCTACACCTTC. Translation: CASARGQGGLNYGYTF.

About this clone: Other DNA sequences of this sample code for an identical CDR3. The rearrangement links TRBV5-6 to TRBJ2-7; D ambiguous. Trimming stripped 1 base from V and 2 bases from J, with 4 bases between. There are 12 residues in the CDR3. Germline V CDR1 and CDR2: SGHDT, YYEEEE. The CDR3 sequence is CASSLSAYEQYF. The CDR3 region has the DNA TGTGCCAGCAGCTTGAGCGCCTACGAGCAGTACTTC.

This sequence joins TRBV18 and TRBJ1-6; D is ambiguous. The germline V and J ends were trimmed by 3 bases and 5 bases, with 11 bases remaining between them. Germline-derived CDR1 and CDR2 are KGHSH and LQKENI. The CDR3 totals 15 residues. The chain's CDR3 is CASSPGGQHNSPLHF. CDR3 nucleotides: TGTGCCAGCTCACCCGGAGGGCAGCATAATTCACCCCTCCACTTT.

This chain connects TRBV5-5 to TRBJ2-1; D is unresolved. Germline V gene sequence: CDR1 SGHKS, CDR2 YYEKEE (reference sequence). This CDR3 has 13 amino acids. The V end lost 0 bases, the J end lost 3 bases, and 4 bases lay between the germline ends. CDR3 region: CASSLDYYNEQFF. The CDR3 DNA sequence: TGTGCCAGCAGCTTGGACTACTACAATGAGCAGTTCTTC. The full variable domain, its missing parts supplied by reference TRBV5-5 and TRBJ2-1, is DAGVTQSPTHLIKTRGQQVTLRCSPISGHKSVSWYQQVLGQGPQFIFQYYEKEERGRGNFPDRFSARQFPNYSSELNVNALLLGDSALYLCASSLDYYNEQFFGPGTRLTVL.

V and J are TRBV19 and TRBJ2-1, with 8 bases lining up with TRBD2. V gave up 5 bases and J gave up 6 bases; unmatched junction bases: 9. This CDR3 spans 15 amino acids. Germline V CDR1 and CDR2: LNHDA, SQIVND (reference sequence). CDR3 residues: CASSPGTRGSNEQFF. Here the CDR3 DNA reads TGTGCCAGTAGTCCAGGGACTAGGGGAAGCAATGAGCAGTTCTTC.

The chain links TRBV7-6 to TRBJ1-3; 8 nucleotides match TRBD1. J gave up 4 bases and V 8 bases, and 10 bases lay outside the gene matches. CDR3 size: 15 residues. Looked up from germline, CDR1 is SGHVS and CDR2 is FNYEAQ. Here the CDR3 reads CASAPGQGSGNTIYF. The CDR3 DNA reads TGTGCCAGCGCCCCCGGACAGGGATCAGGAAACACCATATATTTT.

The chain employs TRBV6-2 or TRBV6-3 and TRBJ1-1, with 9 bases identical to TRBD1. Germline assignment: CDR1 MNHEY and CDR2 SVGEGT. CDR3 length equals 14 residues. V lost 2 bases and J lost 11; bases outside the gene matches: 9. CDR3 residues: CASSYADRGRGAFF. The DNA for the CDR3 is TGTGCCAGCAGTTACGCGGACAGGGGAAGAGGTGCTTTCTTT.

This chain links TRBV12-1 with TRBJ2-5; TRBD2 reflects the table's D call only, with no check against the DNA. TRBV12-1 is noted as a pseudogene. The CDR3 covers 16 residues. CDR3 sequence reads: CASSSMRPRGQETQYF. As DNA, the CDR3 is TGTGCCAGCAGCTCTATGAGGCCGCGGGGGCAAGAGACCCAGTACTTC.

The V call is TRBV5-4, the J call TRBJ2-3, with 11 bases that match TRBD2. CDR1 SGHNT and CDR2 YYREEE come from the germline V gene (reference sequence). The CDR3 consists of 14 residues. The trim removed 4 bases at V and 9 bases at J, leaving 7 bases unmatched. In DNA, the CDR3 is TGTGCCAGCAGCCCGGGACTAGCGGTAGACACGCAGTATTTT. Translated: CASSPGLAVDTQYF.

This clone was seen only once. The chain recombines TRBV5-4 with TRBJ2-7; possible D gene TRBD2, 6 bases. Germline-derived CDR1 and CDR2 are SGHNT and YYREEE (reference sequence). This CDR3 has 15 residues. V was cut by 5 bases and J by 3 bases, with 18 bases left in between. CDR3 coding DNA: TGTGCCAGCAGTTTACCCACCGGGAGCAACTACGAGCAGTACTTC. Its protein is CASSLPTGSNYEQYF.

The rearrangement joins TRBV27 to TRBJ1-2, with TRBD1 identical over 7 bases. CDR1 MNHEY and CDR2 SMNVEV come from the germline V gene (reference sequence). Trimming removed 4 bases from V and 5 bases from J; junction bases left unmatched: 7. This CDR3 has 14 residues. The CDR3 is CASSSAPRGYGYTF. The DNA of the CDR3 is TGTGCCAGCAGTTCAGCCCCCAGGGGGTATGGCTACACCTTC.

The DNA of the CDR3 is TGTGCCAGCAGCCTTTCCGGGAGAAGCGACGAGCAGTACTTC. It encodes CASSLSGRSDEQYF. The chain joins TRBV6-2 or TRBV6-3 to TRBJ2-7; maybe TRBD2 (6 bases). Germline lookup yields CDR1 MNHEY and CDR2 SVGEGT. Trimming cost V 6 bases and J 5 bases, with 17 bases left between them. The CDR3 runs to 14 residues.

This chain uses TRBV27 with TRBJ2-1; TRBD2 agrees at 7 bases. The CDR3 loop spans 16 amino acids. Trimming took 3 bases from V and 2 from J; bases not matched to a gene: 7. Germline V CDR1 and CDR2: MNHEY, SMNVEV (reference sequence). The CDR3 coding sequence is TGTGCCAGCAGTTTTCCGGGGGAGGGCCCCTACAATGAGCAGTTCTTC. It translates to CASSFPGEGPYNEQFF.

The chain uses TRBV6-5 and TRBJ1-6; D may be TRBD1 (6 bases). Per the germline V gene, CDR1 is MNHEY and CDR2 is SVGAGI. Trimming took 6 bases from V and 7 from J, leaving 16 bases between them. This CDR3 region has 15 residues. The CDR3 is CASSGGAPANSPLHF. DNA for the CDR3: TGTGCCAGCAGCGGGGGGGCTCCGGCGAATTCACCCCTCCACTTT.

The chain is built from TRBV28 and TRBJ2-7, with 10 nucleotides matching TRBD1. Trimming cost V 5 bases and J 5 bases; bases outside gene matches: 6. This CDR3 comprises 14 residues. Germline V gene sequence: CDR1 MDHEN, CDR2 SYDVKM. The CDR3 bases are TGTGCCAGCAGTGGCGGGACAGGGGCAGACGAGCAGTACTTC. This translates into CASSGGTGADEQYF.